This T cell receptor beta chain is drawn from a study of blood T cell repertoires in COVID-19 (dated by TCRdb to 2018 to 2021). For context, the study as a whole: The collaborator samples originated in the United States, Italy and Spain and spanned the acute and convalescent phases of COVID-19. Where available, HLA class I and class II types were obtained from metadata supplied by the sample provider rather than from assay-based typing. Samples came from the ongoing ImmuneRACE study (first 160 participants) plus 1,254 subjects from 6 global collaborators. Sample metadata almost always included a de-identified subject ID, COVID-19 status, age in years and sex. The repertoires were released in a freely available public database meant as a resource for research on the immune response to SARS-CoV-2. The prospective study material was composed of cDNA or gDNA derived from T cells, B-cell-depleted T cells, or PBMCs. Deeply sampled blood TCRbeta repertoires from subjects exposed to, actively infected with, or recovered from COVID-19 were included in the dataset.

Whole blood was collected in K2EDTA tubes by collaborating institutions according to the institutions' own protocols. Collaborator samples were shipped for TCRbeta analysis as frozen whole blood, isolated PBMCs, or DNA extracted from either sample type. Results the study describes overall, beyond this receptor: The quantity of clinical and demographic metadata differed by source and by participant and was supplied without curation.

The germline V gene sets CDR1 to SNHLY and CDR2 to FYNNEI. V is clipped by 2 bases and J by 0 bases, and the sequence between their germline boundaries is 11 bases long. From its cysteine to its phenylalanine, the CDR3 spans 16 amino acids. The entry retains the CDR3 DNA only, 48 bases that are in frame from base 1. The immunoSEQ Assay, a bias-controlled multiplex PCR, was used to amplify TCRbeta CDR3 regions from genomic DNA. The authors processed their data as follows. The number of nucleated cells in each sample was estimated by amplification of reference gene primers within the assay. To quantify the absolute abundance of each unique TCRbeta CDR3 rearrangement, sequence reads were collapsed and filtered. For each sample, productive Simpson clonality was calculated as the square root of Simpson's diversity index over productive rearrangements. TCRdb provides this immuneACCESS table in a form limited to in-frame rearrangements. Some clones are lacking; in checked studies, under half of them reflect an unresolved V gene, and why the rest are absent is not known. V and J calls and clone size come straight from that table; D and trimming were deduced from the DNA. The sample contains 85,000 to 90,000 clones, 75% to 90% of them found a single time. 1.2% of the sample lies in the top ten.

As regards this clone: The antigen it recognizes is unknown. Base quality data are lacking; no much larger clone is found one base away.

The receptor's source is a man aged 80 or over with active or convalescent COVID-19. Sequenced input: peripheral blood. The receptor chain draws on TRBV2 and TRBJ1-3, with no confidently assigned D gene. The CDR3 sequence is CASSELGRNSGNTIYF. At the DNA level, the sequence is TGTGCCAGCAGTGAATTGGGCAGGAACTCTGGAAACACCATATATTTT.